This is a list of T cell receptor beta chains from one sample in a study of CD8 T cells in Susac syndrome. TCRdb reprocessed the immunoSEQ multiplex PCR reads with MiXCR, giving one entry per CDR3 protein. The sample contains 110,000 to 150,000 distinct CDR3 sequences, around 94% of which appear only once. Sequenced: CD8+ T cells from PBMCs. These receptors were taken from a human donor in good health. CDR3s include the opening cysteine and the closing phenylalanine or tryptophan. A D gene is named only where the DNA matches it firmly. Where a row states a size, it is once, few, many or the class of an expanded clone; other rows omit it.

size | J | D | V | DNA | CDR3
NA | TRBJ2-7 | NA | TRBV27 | TGTGCCAGCAGTCGCCTTGGGGGATCCTACGAGCAGTACTTC | CASSRLGGSYEQYF
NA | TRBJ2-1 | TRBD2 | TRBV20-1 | TGCAGTGCTAGAGCCAGGATACTAGCGGACAATGAGCAGTTCTTC | CSARARILADNEQFF
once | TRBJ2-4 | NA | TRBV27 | TGTGCCAGCAGCCGGGGCGCCGACTTCGACATTCAGTACTTC | CASSRGADFDIQYF
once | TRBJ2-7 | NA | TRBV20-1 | TGCAGTGCTAGTAAGAAAGTCAGTTGGAGGTCCTACGAGCAGTACTTC | CSASKKVSWRSYEQYF
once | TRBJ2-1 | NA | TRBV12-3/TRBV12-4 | TGTGCCAGCAGTCCCAGGGCAGGGGACCCCTACAATGAGCAGTTCTTC | CASSPRAGDPYNEQFF
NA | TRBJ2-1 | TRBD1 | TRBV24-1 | TGTGCCACCATCGGGACAGCAGAAGACAATGAGCAGTTCTTC | CATIGTAEDNEQFF
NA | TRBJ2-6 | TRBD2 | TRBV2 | TGTGCCAGCAGTTTCGGGAGGGCCTCAATCTCTGGGGCCAACGTCCTGACTTTC | CASSFGRASISGANVLTF
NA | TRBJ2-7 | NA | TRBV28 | TGTGCCAGCAGTTTCGCCCTCTCCTACGAGCAGTACTTC | CASSFALSYEQYF
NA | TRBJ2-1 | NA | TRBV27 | TGTGCCAGCAGTTTATCCCCGCCTGCGTGGTTCTTC | CASSLSPPAWFF
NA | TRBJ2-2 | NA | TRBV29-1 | TGCAGCGTTGGTGCCCAGGGGACCGTGTCCACCGGGGAGCTGTTTTTT | CSVGAQGTVSTGELFF
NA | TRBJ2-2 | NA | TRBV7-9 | TGTGCCACCAAGGGGGAGCTGTTTTTT | CATKGELFF
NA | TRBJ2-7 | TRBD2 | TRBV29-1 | TGCAGCGTCCGACTAGCGGGAGATGCCGAGCAGTACTTC | CSVRLAGDAEQYF
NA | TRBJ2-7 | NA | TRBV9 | TGTGCCAGCAGCCTTGGGTCGGGACACGTCTACGAGCAGTACTTC | CASSLGSGHVYEQYF
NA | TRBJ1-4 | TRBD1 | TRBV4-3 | TGCGCCAGCAGCCAAGTATTAGTCGGGGGACAGGGCACAACTAATGAAAAACTGTTTTTT | CASSQVLVGGQGTTNEKLFF
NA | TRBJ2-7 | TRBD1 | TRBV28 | TGTGCCAGCAGTTCAGGGGGCCAAGGCTACGAGCAGTACTTC | CASSSGGQGYEQYF
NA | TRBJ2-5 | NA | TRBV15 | TGTGCCACTGGGGCAGGGCGGAAAGAGACCCAGTACTTC | CATGAGRKETQYF
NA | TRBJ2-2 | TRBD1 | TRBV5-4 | TGTGCCAGCAGCTTTACAGGGGACACCGGGGAGCTGTTTTTT | CASSFTGDTGELFF
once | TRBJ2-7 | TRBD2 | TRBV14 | TGTGCCAGCAGCCAAGAGCCTAGCGGGATCTCCTACGAGCAGTACTTC | CASSQEPSGISYEQYF
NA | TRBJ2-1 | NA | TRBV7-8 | TGTGCCAGCAGGTTCCTAGCTTCCTCCTACAATGAGCAGTTCTTC | CASRFLASSYNEQFF
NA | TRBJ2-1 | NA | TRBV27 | TGTGCCACCCAAAAAGTCGATGAGCAGTTCTTC | CATQKVDEQFF
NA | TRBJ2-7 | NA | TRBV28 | TGTGCCAGCCTTTTCGGTGACGGCTACGAGCAGTACTTC | CASLFGDGYEQYF
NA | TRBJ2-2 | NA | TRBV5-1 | TGCGCCAGCAGCTTGGACCTGGCGTACACCGGGGAGCTGTTTTTT | CASSLDLAYTGELFF
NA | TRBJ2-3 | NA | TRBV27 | TGTGCCAGCAACTCCTTGATGGGGGACAGCACAGATACGCAGTATTTT | CASNSLMGDSTDTQYF
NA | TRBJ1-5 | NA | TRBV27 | TGTGCCACCAGGGGACTTTCGGAGCCCCAGCATTTT | CATRGLSEPQHF
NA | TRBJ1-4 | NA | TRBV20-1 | TGCAGTGCTAGAGATGTCTCCTTAGTCGGGGCTAATGAAAAACTGTTTTTT | CSARDVSLVGANEKLFF
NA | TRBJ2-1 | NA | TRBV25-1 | TGTGCCAGCAGTGAGAGGGGGGGAAATGAGCAGTTCTTC | CASSERGGNEQFF
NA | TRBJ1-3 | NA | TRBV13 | TGTGCCAGCAAAGGGCGGACTGGAAACACCATATATTTT | CASKGRTGNTIYF
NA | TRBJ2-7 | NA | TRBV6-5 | TGTGCCAGCAGTTACTCGGGATCACTCTACGAGCAGTACTTC | CASSYSGSLYEQYF
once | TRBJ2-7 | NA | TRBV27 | TGTGCCAGCAGGGAGGCCGGGGTAGCGCTAGACGAGCAGTACTTC | CASREAGVALDEQYF
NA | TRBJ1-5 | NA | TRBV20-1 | TGCAGTGCTAGAATCCTCGGGGAAGCTCAGCCCCAGCATTTT | CSARILGEAQPQHF
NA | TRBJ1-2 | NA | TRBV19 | TGTGCCAGTAGTGGAGGGGTCGGCTACACCTTC | CASSGGVGYTF
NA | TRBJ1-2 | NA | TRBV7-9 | TGTGCCAGCAGCATTCTCGACAGGCCCGAGTCCTACACCTTC | CASSILDRPESYTF
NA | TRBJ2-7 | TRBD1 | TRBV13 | TGTGCCAGCGTCATCAGGGGGTCCGCCTACGAGCAGTACTTC | CASVIRGSAYEQYF
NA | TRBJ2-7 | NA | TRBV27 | TGTGCCAGCAGGAGGACAGCCTCCTACGAGCAGTACTTC | CASRRTASYEQYF
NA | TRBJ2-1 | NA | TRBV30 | TGTGCCTGGCAGGGGACTGTCTCCTACAATGAGCAGTTCTTC | CAWQGTVSYNEQFF
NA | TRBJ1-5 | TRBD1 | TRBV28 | TGTGCCAGCAGCACGGGACAGTATAGCAATCAGCCCCAGCATTTT | CASSTGQYSNQPQHF
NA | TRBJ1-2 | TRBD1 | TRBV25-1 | TGTGCCAGCAGTCCCGGGACAGGGCCGTATGGCTACACCTTC | CASSPGTGPYGYTF
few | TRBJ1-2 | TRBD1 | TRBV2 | TGTGCCAGCCGAGACAGGGGTTATGGCTACACCTTC | CASRDRGYGYTF
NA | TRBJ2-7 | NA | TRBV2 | TGTGCCAGCAGTGAAGCTTACACGAGCTCCTACGAGCAGTACTTC | CASSEAYTSSYEQYF
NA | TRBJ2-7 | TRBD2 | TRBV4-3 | TGCGCCAGCAGCCAAGTCGCCCCTAGCGGGACCTACGAGCAGTACTTC | CASSQVAPSGTYEQYF
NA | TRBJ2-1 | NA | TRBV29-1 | TGCAGCGCCAATCCCCGGGCCAGCTCCTACAATGAGCAGTTCTTC | CSANPRASSYNEQFF
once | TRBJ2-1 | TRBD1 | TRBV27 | TGTGTCGACAGGGCGGTTTACAATGAGCAGTTCTTC | CVDRAVYNEQFF